Listed here are 22 T cell receptor beta chains from one sample, sequenced in a study of blood T cells in healthy people across ages. It was with a sample-barcoded 5' primer and a J-beta primer mix that a second PCR of roughly 6 to 12 cycles was run. TCRdb re-called the 5' RACE reads with MiXCR, one entry per CDR3 protein. The sample lists some 800,000 distinct CDR3 sequences; approximately 44% were seen once. What was sequenced was blood. The source of these receptors is a man aged 55 to 70 in good health.

The J gene is TRBJ1-1, the V gene TRBV7-9; no reliable D call. The CDR3 extends over 14 amino acids. The V end lost 5 bases, the J end lost 4 bases, and 14 bases lay between the germline ends. Germline lookup yields CDR1 SEHNR and CDR2 FQNEAQ (reference sequence). The CDR3 protein is CASSPPRKGTEAFF. CDR3 DNA sequence: TGTGCCAGCAGCCCTCCAAGGAAAGGCACTGAAGCTTTCTTT.

The chain uses TRBV20-1 and TRBJ2-1; D not certain. CDR1 is DFQATT and CDR2 is SNEGSKA in the germline V gene (reference sequence). With 6 bases removed from V and 7 bases from J, the gap between germline ends came to 13 bases. The CDR3 is 12 amino acids. The CDR3: CSAPHSRNEQFF. Written as DNA, the CDR3 is TGCAGTGCGCCACATTCCCGTAATGAGCAGTTCTTC.

The rearrangement uses TRBV20-1 and TRBJ2-1; D gene unclear. The length of the CDR3 is 11 residues. V was shortened by 3 bases and J by 7 bases, with 7 bases between the two germline ends. CDR1 is DFQATT and CDR2 is SNEGSKA in the germline V gene (reference sequence). CDR3 in amino acids: CSASMANEQFF. CDR3 in DNA: TGCAGTGCTAGTATGGCGAATGAGCAGTTCTTC.

The chain has TRBV4-3 and TRBJ1-4, with unresolved D. Trimming pared 4 bases from V and 7 bases from J, leaving 19 bases between. Germline V CDR1 and CDR2: LGHNA, YSLEER. The CDR3 is made up of 16 amino acids. The CDR3 nucleotides read TGCGCCAGCAGCCTAGGTATGGGCGGGAGACTTGAAAAACTGTTTTTT. Translating gives CASSLGMGGRLEKLFF.

The chain uses TRBV6-1 and TRBJ2-7, with 10 bases fitting TRBD2. Germline lookup yields CDR1 MNHNS and CDR2 SASEGT. J gave up 6 bases and V 6 bases, and 11 bases lay outside the gene matches. There are 15 residues in the CDR3. The CDR3 DNA follows: TGTGCCAGCAGACCGATACTAGCGGGGTCGGGCGAGCAGTACTTC. It specifies CASRPILAGSGEQYF.

A few counts support this clonotype. The rearrangement joins TRBV4-3 to TRBJ2-7; D possibly matches TRBD1 or TRBD2 (5 bases each). Germline values: CDR1 LGHNA, CDR2 YSLEER. This CDR3 spans 19 amino acids. Trimming removed 1 base from V and 0 bases from J, with 22 bases in between. The CDR3 nucleotides are TGCGCCAGCAGCCAAGTTGCCTTCCATGCCGGGACGGCCTCCTACGAGCAGTACTTC. Translation gives CASSQVAFHAGTASYEQYF.

The rearrangement joins TRBV4-3 to TRBJ2-6; D is uncertain. Germline lookup yields CDR1 LGHNA and CDR2 YSLEER. This CDR3 is 16 amino acids long. Trimming cost V 2 bases and J 0 bases, with 8 bases left between them. The CDR3 protein is CASSQWGNSGANVLTF. The CDR3 DNA follows: TGCGCCAGCAGCCAATGGGGAAACTCTGGGGCCAACGTCCTGACTTTC.

This clonotype appeared a few times. This sequence joins TRBV24-1 and TRBJ2-7, with 7 bases identical to TRBD1. This CDR3 region has 14 residues. The ends lost 6 bases at V and 0 bases at J; junction bases unmatched: 4. Germline assignment: CDR1 KGHDR and CDR2 SFDVKD. The CDR3 protein is CATSRDSISYEQYF. The DNA of the CDR3 is TGTGCCACCAGTCGGGACAGTATCTCCTACGAGCAGTACTTC.

The chain carries TRBV4-1 and TRBJ2-1; a weak D match, TRBD1 (7 bases). Deletions cut 2 bases from V and 8 bases from J, with 13 bases between. The CDR3 covers 14 residues. Per germline, CDR1 MGHRA and CDR2 YSYEKL. The CDR3 sequence is CASSQIGRGDEQFF. CDR3 nucleotide sequence: TGCGCCAGCAGCCAAATAGGCAGGGGGGATGAGCAGTTCTTC.

A word on this clonotype: With a much larger clone just one base away, this may be a read error. V usage is TRBV20-1 and J usage is TRBJ2-5; 16 positions match TRBD2. Looked up from germline, CDR1 is DFQATT and CDR2 is SNEGSKA (reference sequence). V dropped 1 base and J dropped 11; count of bases not matched to a gene: 22. This CDR3 has 20 residues. The CDR3 sequence is CSARGGLAGTSGGAENEQYF. In DNA, the CDR3 is TGCAGTGCTAGAGGGGGCTTAGCCGGGACTAGCGGGGGGGCCGAGAATGAGCAGTACTTC.

The rearrangement uses TRBV9 and TRBJ2-6; D remains unclear. The V end was cut by 2 bases, the J end by 0 bases, with 6 bases between. This CDR3 comprises 15 residues. Germline loops: CDR1 SGDLS, CDR2 YYNGEE. The CDR3 spells CASSVEASGANVLTF. CDR3 nucleotides: TGTGCCAGCAGCGTCGAGGCCTCTGGGGCCAACGTCCTGACTTTC.

This clonotype was observed a few times. This rearrangement joins TRBV7-2 to TRBJ2-3, with D tentatively TRBD1 (5 bases). The germline gives CDR1 SGHTA, CDR2 FQGNSA. There are 15 residues in the CDR3. V lost 3 bases to trimming and J lost 2 bases, with 12 bases between them. The CDR3 loop reads CASSFGQGFTDTQYF. The CDR3 nucleotides are TGTGCCAGCAGCTTCGGCCAGGGATTCACAGATACGCAGTATTTT.

This clonotype was picked up one time. The CDR3 coding sequence is TGTGCCAGTAGTATTAACCGTCGGGCAGTGGATACGCAGTATTTT. It specifies CASSINRRAVDTQYF. The chain couples TRBV19 to TRBJ2-3, with no clear D. V shed 3 bases and J shed 6 bases, with 16 bases lying between them. The germline gives CDR1 LNHDA, CDR2 SQIVND (reference sequence). The length of the CDR3 is 15 residues.

The CDR3 here is CASSQDPRQSGNYGYTF. DNA for the CDR3: TGCGCCAGCAGCCAAGATCCGAGGCAGTCGGGTAACTATGGCTACACCTTC. The chain uses TRBV4-3 and TRBJ1-2; D is undetermined. Trimming removed 0 bases at V and 1 base at J, with 15 bases between. Germline V gene lookup returns CDR1 LGHNA and CDR2 YSLEER. This CDR3 region has 17 residues.

The J gene is TRBJ2-2, the V gene TRBV4-1; 10 positions match TRBD2. The V gene's germline CDR1 is MGHRA and CDR2 YSYEKL. This CDR3 has 16 residues. J lost 4 bases, V lost 3 bases, and 5 bases had no gene match. The CDR3 nucleotides are TGCGCCAGCAGCCATCAGCGGGGGGGCTCCACCGGGGAGCTGTTTTTT. It specifies CASSHQRGGSTGELFF.

The chain has TRBV15 and TRBJ2-7; no firm D call. The DNA end is a closer match to TRBJ2-5, so the J assignment may be wrong. The CDR3 sequence is 13 residues long. Germline V CDR1 and CDR2: LNHNV, YYDKDF (reference sequence). Written as DNA, the CDR3 is TGTGCCACCAGCAGACCAGAAGGGGAGACCCAGTACTTC. Translating gives CATSRPEGETQYF.

The chain carries TRBV20-1 and TRBJ2-3; 13 nucleotides align to TRBD2. Germline trimming cut 6 bases from V and 2 bases from J; bases unmatched to any gene: 14. Germline lookup yields CDR1 DFQATT and CDR2 SNEGSKA (reference sequence). CDR3 length: 18 amino acids. The DNA for the CDR3 is TGCAGTGCCGACGGACTAGCGGGGGAATCCCCCCCCACAGATACGCAGTATTTT. Translated: CSADGLAGESPPTDTQYF.

The V call is TRBV21-1, the J call TRBJ1-1. TRBV21-1 is tagged as a pseudogene. This CDR3 spans 14 amino acids. CDR3 protein: CASSPRAVNTEAFF. The CDR3 region has the DNA TGTGCCAGCAGCCCGAGGGCGGTTAACACTGAAGCTTTCTTT.

This chain uses TRBV25-1 with TRBJ1-4, with a tentative D call TRBD1 (5 bases). Germline CDR1 MGHDK, CDR2 SYGVNS. The CDR3 contains 14 residues. V dropped 3 bases and J dropped 3 bases, with 8 bases sitting between them. As DNA, the CDR3 is TGTGCCAGCAGTGATCGGGGGGCTAATGAAAAACTGTTTTTT. Translating it yields CASSDRGANEKLFF.

The V call is TRBV3-1, the J call TRBJ2-3; TRBD1 matches 7 bases. The CDR3 consists of 16 residues. J gave up 0 bases and V 3 bases, and 6 bases lay outside the gene matches. The V gene's germline CDR1 is LGHDT and CDR2 YNNKEL (reference sequence). CDR3 in amino acids: CASSQGTAPSTDTQYF. CDR3 DNA sequence: TGTGCCAGCAGCCAGGGGACAGCCCCTAGCACAGATACGCAGTATTTT.

This clonotype was observed once. The V and J genes are TRBV7-8 and TRBJ2-7; D is undetermined. There are 13 residues in the CDR3. V lost 6 bases and J lost 0, with 9 bases in between. Looked up from germline, CDR1 is SGHVS and CDR2 is FQNEAQ. CDR3: CASRASTSYEQYF. The CDR3 DNA reads as TGTGCCAGCAGGGCTAGTACCTCCTACGAGCAGTACTTC.

V usage is TRBV20-1 and J usage is TRBJ2-7; TRBD2 is a possible D gene (6 bases). Between the trimmed V and J ends, which lost 1 base and 9 bases, there was a span of 19 bases. The CDR3 runs 14 residues. CDR1 and CDR2 (germline): DFQATT, SNEGSKA (reference sequence). This CDR3 reads CSARGRDLPHGQYF. In DNA form, the CDR3 reads TGCAGTGCTAGAGGACGGGACTTGCCCCACGGGCAGTACTTC.